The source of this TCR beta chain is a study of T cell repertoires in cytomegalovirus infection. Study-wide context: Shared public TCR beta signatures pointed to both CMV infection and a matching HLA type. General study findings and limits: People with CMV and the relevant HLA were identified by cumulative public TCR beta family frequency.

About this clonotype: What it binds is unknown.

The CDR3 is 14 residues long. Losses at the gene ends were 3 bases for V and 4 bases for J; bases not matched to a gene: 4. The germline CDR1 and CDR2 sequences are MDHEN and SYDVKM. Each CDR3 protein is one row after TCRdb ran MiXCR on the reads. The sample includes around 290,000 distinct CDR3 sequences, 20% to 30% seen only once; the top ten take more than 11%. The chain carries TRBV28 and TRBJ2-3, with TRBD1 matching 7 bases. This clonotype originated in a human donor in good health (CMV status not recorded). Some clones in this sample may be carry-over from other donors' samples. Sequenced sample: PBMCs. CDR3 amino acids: CASSFTGVADTQYF. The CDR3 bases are TGTGCCAGCAGTTTCACAGGGGTCGCAGATACGCAGTATTTT.